This entry lists 6 T cell receptor beta chains sequenced from one sample in a study of T cell repertoires in cytomegalovirus infection. One entry per CDR3 protein, called by TCRdb with MiXCR from the reads. The data hold 200,000 to 250,000 distinct CDR3 sequences, with approximately 22% observed a single time. Sequencing was performed on CD8+ T cells from PBMCs. The receptors shown here come from a human donor in good health (CMV status not recorded). Some clones in this sample may be carry-over from other donors' samples.

The chain employs TRBV20-1 and TRBJ1-2; possible D gene TRBD1, 5 bases. V was trimmed by 1 base and J by 0 bases, leaving 15 bases between them. CDR3 size: 16 residues. From germline, CDR1 is DFQATT and CDR2 SNEGSKA (reference sequence). The CDR3 DNA reads as TGCAGTGCTAGAGGCGGGGGGGTGGAAGCTAACTATGGCTACACCTTC. Translated: CSARGGGVEANYGYTF.

This clonotype has a count of ten or more. This chain uses TRBV5-6 with TRBJ1-5, with 9 bases aligning to TRBD1. The CDR3 is 14 residues long. Germline V gene sequence: CDR1 SGHDT, CDR2 YYEEEE. J lost 6 bases, V lost 4 bases, and 5 bases had no gene match. In nucleotides, the CDR3 is TGTGCCAGCAGCCTGGGACAGGGCGGTCAGCCCCAGCATTTT. It specifies CASSLGQGGQPQHF.

The count of this clonotype is one. This chain joins TRBV20-1 and TRBJ2-7, with 11 bases lining up with TRBD2. Germline-derived CDR1 and CDR2 are DFQATT and SNEGSKA (reference sequence). The CDR3 loop spans 14 amino acids. The V and J ends lost 4 bases and 4 bases, in that order; junction bases with no gene match: 6. The CDR3 spells CSATSGGRAYEQYF. Written as DNA, the CDR3 is TGCAGTGCTACTAGCGGGGGGCGCGCTTACGAGCAGTACTTC.

The chain recombines TRBV28 with TRBJ2-7; D call uncertain. Trimming stripped 6 bases from V and 2 bases from J, with 8 bases between. CDR1 is MDHEN, CDR2 SYDVKM, per germline. The CDR3 contains 12 residues. CDR3 amino acids: CASSHDTYEQYF. The CDR3 DNA is TGTGCCAGCAGCCACGATACCTACGAGCAGTACTTC.

The rearrangement joins TRBV7-2 to TRBJ2-5; D remains unclear. With 1 base removed from V and 5 bases from J, the gap between germline ends came to 11 bases. Germline V gene data show CDR1 as SGHTA and CDR2 as FQGNSA. The CDR3 contains 14 residues. The CDR3 reads CASSLVLVRETQYF. The CDR3 bases are TGTGCCAGCAGCTTAGTGCTAGTGCGGGAGACCCAGTACTTC.

This clonotype appeared many times. This chain joins TRBV19 and TRBJ2-1; 8 bases align to TRBD1. Germline V gene data show CDR1 as LNHDA and CDR2 as SQIVND (reference sequence). The CDR3 sequence is 13 residues long. V lost 6 bases and J lost 7; bases outside the gene matches: 5. The CDR3 loop reads CASRAGGENEQFF. In DNA, the CDR3 is TGTGCCAGTAGGGCAGGGGGCGAGAATGAGCAGTTCTTC.